One and the same sample provided the 24 T cell receptor beta chains below, sequenced in a study of OX40 agonist ivuxolimab in advanced cancers. Profiling relied on immunoSEQ multiplex PCR, and the TCRdb table lists in-frame clones only, not all of them. The sample includes tens of thousands of clones, about nine tenths seen only once; the top ten take more than 5.5%. Sequenced material: CD4+ or CD8+ T cells sorted from blood, taken in a trial of the OX40 agonist ivuxolimab. The source is an adult with an advanced solid tumor such as melanoma, head and neck, liver or kidney cancer.

This sequence joins TRBV11-3 and TRBJ2-2; tentative D call: TRBD1 (7 bases). Trimming shortened V by 1 base and J by 5 bases, and 11 bases separated the two germline ends. This CDR3 has 15 amino acids. CDR1 and CDR2 from the germline V gene are SGHNT and YENEEA. The CDR3 reads CASSLGRGRTGELFF. In DNA form, the CDR3 reads TGTGCCAGCAGCTTAGGCAGGGGGAGGACCGGGGAGCTGTTTTTT.

The V and J genes are TRBV7-9 and TRBJ2-1; perhaps TRBD2 as D (5 bases). Trimming took off 1 base at V and 15 bases at J, with 13 bases between the two ends. Germline CDR1 is SEHNR and CDR2 is FQNEAQ (reference sequence). The CDR3 totals 12 residues. The CDR3 nucleotides read TGTGCCAGCAGCTTAGGCCAGAGGCGGGTGTTCTTC. As protein: CASSLGQRRVFF. Combining the CDR3 with reference TRBV7-9 and TRBJ2-1 gives the whole variable domain DTGVSQNPRHKITKRGQNVTFRCDPISEHNRLYWYRQTLGQGPEFLTYFQNEAQLEKSRLLSDRFSAERPKGSFSTLEIQRTEQGDSAMYLCASSLGQRRVFFGPGTRLTVL.

This chain uses TRBV18 with TRBJ2-1, with TRBD2 identical over 10 bases. V shed 5 bases and J 0 bases; nucleotides not matched to a gene: 10. This CDR3 has 18 amino acids. CDR1 and CDR2 from the germline V gene are KGHSH and LQKENI. In DNA form, the CDR3 reads TGTGCCAGCTCAATTCTAGCGGGAGCGATGAGCTCCTACAATGAGCAGTTCTTC. Amino acids: CASSILAGAMSSYNEQFF.

The chain carries TRBV2 and TRBJ2-1; a weak D match, TRBD2 (5 bases). The CDR3 is 14 residues long. Germline lookup yields CDR1 SNHLY and CDR2 FYNNEI. V was cut by 2 bases and J by 8 bases, with 13 bases left in between. The CDR3 region is CASSERPGSDEQFF. Here the CDR3 DNA reads TGTGCCAGCAGTGAACGGCCAGGTAGCGATGAGCAGTTCTTC.

In this sample, this clone turned up once. The CDR3 DNA follows: TGCAGCGTGGGGGAGCCTTATGGCTACACCTTC. Translated: CSVGEPYGYTF. The V and J genes are TRBV29-1 and TRBJ1-2; D is possibly TRBD1 (5 bases). The CDR3 totals 11 residues. Germline CDR1 is SQVTM and CDR2 is ANQGSEA. With 6 bases removed from V and 5 bases from J, the gap between germline ends came to 10 bases.

The V gene is TRBV28, the J gene TRBJ1-3; D not certain. The CDR3 is made up of 15 amino acids. CDR1 MDHEN and CDR2 SYDVKM come from the germline V gene. Trimming took 4 bases from V and 1 from J, leaving 11 bases between them. As DNA, the CDR3 is TGTGCCAGCAGTTGGGAGTCGTATTCTGGAAACACCATATATTTT. Protein sequence: CASSWESYSGNTIYF.

This chain connects TRBV19 to TRBJ2-1; D unresolved. CDR1 and CDR2 (germline): LNHDA, SQIVND (reference sequence). The V and J ends lost 3 bases and 6 bases respectively, with 3 bases between them. The CDR3 is made up of 11 amino acids. The CDR3: CASSMTNEQFF. The CDR3 DNA sequence: TGTGCCAGTAGTATGACCAATGAGCAGTTCTTC.

Here the CDR3 reads CSVDRVRGIYGYTF. CDR3 nucleotide sequence: TGCAGCGTTGATAGGGTGAGGGGTATCTATGGCTACACCTTC. The gene calls are TRBV29-1 and TRBJ1-2, with D perhaps TRBD1 (5 bases). V lost 3 bases, J lost 4 bases, and 15 bases lay in between. The CDR3 contains 14 residues. Germline assignment: CDR1 SQVTM and CDR2 ANQGSEA.

The chain joins TRBV12-5 to TRBJ2-7; TRBD2 matches at 9 bases. The CDR3 sequence is 14 residues long. With V trimmed by 4 bases and J by 6 bases, 7 bases remained unmatched. The germline CDR1 and CDR2 sequences are LGHNT and FRNRAP. Written as DNA, the CDR3 is TGTGCTAGTGGTTCGCTAGCGGGAAGGGTCGAGCAGTACTTC. Its translation is CASGSLAGRVEQYF. Drawing the rest from reference TRBV12-5 and TRBJ2-7, the complete variable domain is DARVTQTPRHKVTEMGQEVTMRCQPILGHNTVFWYRQTMMQGLELLAYFRNRAPLDDSGMPKDRFSAEMPDATLATLKIQPSEPRDSAVYFCASGSLAGRVEQYFGPGTRLTVT.

This clone is a singleton in its sample. The chain carries TRBV9 and TRBJ2-2; D gene uncertain. CDR1 and CDR2 (germline): SGDLS, YYNGEE. The V gene lost 4 bases and the J gene lost 0 bases, with 13 bases spanning the gap. The CDR3 totals 16 residues. The CDR3 spells CASSYVSAANTGELFF. The CDR3 nucleotides are TGTGCCAGCAGCTACGTATCGGCAGCGAACACCGGGGAGCTGTTTTTT.

The chain couples TRBV5-8 to TRBJ2-3, with D perhaps matching TRBD1 (5 bases). The CDR3 is 14 amino acids. V was clipped by 10 bases and J by 0 bases, with 15 bases between them. Germline CDR1 is SGHTS and CDR2 is YDEGEE. The CDR3, as DNA: TGTGCCGGGGCCAAGGCCCGAAGCACAGATACGCAGTATTTT. Protein: CAGAKARSTDTQYF.

The J gene is TRBJ2-1, the V gene TRBV7-2; D not certain. The CDR3 runs to 15 residues. V gave up 1 base and J gave up 5 bases, with 12 bases separating them. The germline gives CDR1 SGHTA, CDR2 FQGNSA. The CDR3 loop reads CASSLEFSSHNEQFF. In DNA, the CDR3 is TGTGCCAGCAGCTTAGAGTTTAGTTCCCACAATGAGCAGTTCTTC.

This chain connects TRBV10-3 to TRBJ2-1; TRBD2 agrees at 11 bases. The germline gives CDR1 ENHRY, CDR2 SYGVKD. V lost 6 bases, J lost 2 bases, and 6 bases stayed unmatched. This CDR3 has 16 residues. CDR3 sequence reads: CAISTPTSGTYNEQFF. CDR3 coding DNA: TGTGCCATCAGCACCCCGACTAGCGGGACCTACAATGAGCAGTTCTTC.

This sequence joins TRBV5-1 and TRBJ2-2; D unclear. The CDR3 covers 17 residues. Germline loops: CDR1 SGHRS, CDR2 YFSETQ. V lost 3 bases and J 0 bases, leaving 15 bases between the germline ends. The DNA for the CDR3 is TGCGCCAGCAGCTCCACAATGGGCCTCGCGAACACCGGGGAGCTGTTTTTT. This gives the protein CASSSTMGLANTGELFF.

The CDR3, as DNA: TGCGCCAGCAGTAAAGACAGGGTGGTGACTGAAGCTTTCTTT. Translating it yields CASSKDRVVTEAFF. The chain carries TRBV10-1 and TRBJ1-1; 7 positions agree with TRBD1. CDR3 length equals 14 residues. Germline CDR1 WNHNN, CDR2 SYGVQD (reference sequence). V lost 5 bases to trimming and J lost 5 bases; unmatched junction nucleotides: 8.

The chain employs TRBV30 and TRBJ2-3; D is undetermined. The length of the CDR3 is 16 residues. Trimming removed 0 bases at V and 2 bases at J, with 15 bases between. The V gene's germline CDR1 is GTSNPN and CDR2 SVGIG (reference sequence). The CDR3 region is CAWSVPLGKHTDTQYF. CDR3 coding DNA: TGTGCCTGGAGTGTACCGTTGGGGAAACACACAGATACGCAGTATTTT.

The chain links TRBV5-1 to TRBJ2-7, with D possibly matching TRBD1 (7 bases). Per the germline V gene, CDR1 is SGHRS and CDR2 is YFSETQ. CDR3 length equals 13 residues. Trimming took 5 bases from V and 7 from J, leaving 16 bases between them. CDR3 nucleotide sequence: TGCGCCAGCAGGGAGACAGGGACTGGAGAGCAGTACTTC. This gives the protein CASRETGTGEQYF.

This clone occurred a few times. This chain joins TRBV7-8 and TRBJ2-2; either TRBD1 or TRBD2 may supply D (5 bases each). CDR1 and CDR2 (germline): SGHVS, FQNEAQ. This CDR3 has 13 amino acids. V lost 1 base to trimming and J lost 5 bases, with 5 bases between them. This chain's CDR3 is CASSLGGTGELFF. CDR3 bases: TGTGCCAGCAGCTTAGGGGGGACCGGGGAGCTGTTTTTT.

The chain couples TRBV5-1 to TRBJ1-6, with D tentatively TRBD1 (5 bases). CDR3 length equals 12 residues. Deletions cut 5 bases from V and 7 bases from J, with 7 bases between. From germline, CDR1 is SGHRS and CDR2 YFSETQ. The CDR3 DNA sequence: TGCGCCAGCAGGACAGAAAATTCACCCCTCCACTTT. Residues: CASRTENSPLHF.

The J gene is TRBJ2-7, the V gene TRBV5-1, with TRBD1 matching over 9 bases. The CDR3 has 20 amino acids. The trim removed 4 bases at V and 0 bases at J, leaving 20 bases unmatched. Per germline, CDR1 SGHRS and CDR2 YFSETQ. The CDR3 bases are TGCGCCAGCAGCGCCACTACCGGGACAGGGCCTCATTTAAACTCCTACGAGCAGTACTTC. It translates to CASSATTGTGPHLNSYEQYF.

The rearrangement links TRBV10-3 to TRBJ1-5; D might be TRBD1 (5 bases). The CDR3 totals 14 residues. Germline lookup yields CDR1 ENHRY and CDR2 SYGVKD. Trimming left V 7 bases short and J 0 bases short, with 10 bases between. The CDR3 DNA reads TGTGCCATCAAGGGGTCATATAGCAATCAGCCCCAGCATTTT. It codes for CAIKGSYSNQPQHF.

The chain has TRBV9 and TRBJ2-3; D unresolved. V was shortened by 0 bases and J by 8 bases, with 10 bases between the two germline ends. Per germline, CDR1 SGDLS and CDR2 YYNGEE. The CDR3 length is 13 residues. CDR3 protein: CASSVEEWGTQYF. The CDR3, as DNA: TGTGCCAGCAGCGTAGAGGAGTGGGGTACGCAGTATTTT.

This rearrangement joins TRBV5-6 to TRBJ1-6, with D perhaps matching TRBD1 (6 bases). V dropped 3 bases and J dropped 8 bases, with 15 bases sitting between them. The CDR3 contains 15 residues. Germline assignment: CDR1 SGHDT and CDR2 YYEEEE. In DNA form, the CDR3 reads TGTGCCAGCAGCTCGCGAGGGGGGGCCCATTCACCCCTCCACTTT. It is translated as CASSSRGGAHSPLHF.

The J gene is TRBJ1-1, the V gene TRBV28; weak D call: TRBD1 (6 bases). V was pared by 8 bases and J by 4 bases, with 20 bases between. The germline gives CDR1 MDHEN, CDR2 SYDVKM. This CDR3 is 15 amino acids long. The CDR3 DNA sequence: TGTGCCAGCCCTCCCCCGGGGGGCCCCTCCACTGAAGCTTTCTTT. As protein: CASPPPGGPSTEAFF.